This T cell receptor beta chain was identified in a study of T cell responses to AZD1222 COVID-19 vaccine. Study results and caveats: Nearly half of the spike-specific TCRs reportedly recognize variant regions that carry no mutations. Just 5 to 7 AZD1222 recipients tested seropositive at baseline.

This table comes from immunoSEQ multiplex PCR, and its TCRdb copy is limited to in-frame clones, with some not included. The sample has 100,000 to 120,000 clones, around 83% seen once. This CDR3 has 19 residues. The trim removed 2 bases at V and 1 base at J, leaving 10 bases unmatched. The germline V gene has CDR1 LGHDT and CDR2 YNNKEL (reference sequence). Turning to this clone: Its specificity is not known.

This receptor was obtained from an adult in good health. Material: peripheral blood, obtained on day 0 of AZD1222 vaccination. This chain joins TRBV3-1 (or the pseudogene TRBV3-2) and TRBJ2-2, with 10 bases matching TRBD2. CDR3 residues: CASSQHRLLAGENTGELFF. CDR3 DNA: TGTGCCAGCAGCCAACATCGCCTTCTAGCGGGGGAGAACACCGGGGAGCTGTTTTTT.